The 12 T cell receptor beta chains below were found in one sample sequenced in a study of response to subunit inactivated influenza vaccine. One entry per CDR3 protein results from TCRdb running MiXCR on the RT-PCR reads. The table includes under 850,000 distinct CDR3 sequences, around 18% detected once. Sequenced here: PBMCs from blood, sampled approximately 5 days after vaccination. These receptors were collected from a middle-aged man who received an inactivated influenza vaccine.

This clonotype has just a few counts. The V call is TRBV24-1, the J call TRBJ2-5; D is unresolved. V lost 9 bases to trimming and J lost 7 bases, with 14 bases between them. Germline V CDR1 and CDR2: KGHDR, SFDVKD. The CDR3 has 12 residues. In DNA form, the CDR3 reads TGTGCCACCTCGGACCTACCGGGGACCCAGTACTTC. This codes for CATSDLPGTQYF.

The chain carries TRBV29-1 and TRBJ1-1; tentatively, D is TRBD1 (5 bases). The CDR3 is 13 residues long. Germline V gives CDR1 SQVTM, CDR2 ANQGSEA. Trimming stripped 6 bases from V and 0 bases from J, with 11 bases between. The CDR3 region is CSVSRVLNTEAFF. Here the CDR3 DNA reads TGCAGCGTCAGCAGGGTCCTGAACACTGAAGCTTTCTTT.

The rearrangement uses TRBV20-1 and TRBJ1-4, with a possible D match to TRBD1 (5 bases). The germline V and J ends were trimmed by 6 bases and 7 bases, with 9 bases remaining between them. This CDR3 has 11 amino acids. CDR1 is DFQATT, CDR2 SNEGSKA, per germline (reference sequence). The CDR3: CSAFDSEKLFF. The CDR3, as DNA: TGCAGTGCCTTCGACAGTGAAAAACTGTTTTTT.

This clonotype was counted a few times. The rearrangement joins TRBV15 to TRBJ2-7, with 8 bases fitting TRBD2. The CDR3 extends over 15 amino acids. The germline V gene encodes CDR1 LNHNV and CDR2 YYDKDF (reference sequence). J was trimmed by 2 bases and V by 1 base; bases with no gene match: 4. CDR3 loop: CATSRGTSLPYEQYF. The CDR3 DNA reads TGTGCCACCAGCAGAGGGACTAGCCTTCCCTACGAGCAGTACTTC.

The chain joins TRBV6-5 to TRBJ2-3; D ambiguous. V was trimmed by 0 bases and J by 3 bases, leaving 7 bases between them. Germline CDR1 reads MNHEY; CDR2 reads SVGAGI. This CDR3 is 14 amino acids long. CDR3 nucleotides: TGTGCCAGCAGTTACTCGATGACTACAGATACGCAGTATTTT. Translation gives CASSYSMTTDTQYF.

The rearrangement links TRBV12-3 or TRBV12-4 to TRBJ2-2; no reliable D call. The V end lost 3 bases, the J end lost 2 bases, and 10 bases lay between the germline ends. This CDR3 is built from 15 residues. The chain's CDR3 is CASSFMGPNTGELFF. Written as DNA, the CDR3 is TGTGCCAGCAGTTTTATGGGTCCCAACACCGGGGAGCTGTTTTTT.

This clonotype was counted only a few times. The chain joins TRBV4-1 to TRBJ1-2, with TRBD1 identical over 8 bases. CDR3 size: 19 residues. Germline lookup yields CDR1 MGHRA and CDR2 YSYEKL. With V trimmed by 0 bases and J by 10 bases, 22 bases remained unmatched. The DNA of the CDR3 is TGCGCCAGCAGCCAAGATCTTAAGAAATGGGGACAGGCCGGAGGGATCTACACCTTC. It translates to CASSQDLKKWGQAGGIYTF.

The chain combines TRBV24-1 with TRBJ1-5; D gene unclear. V was clipped by 4 bases and J by 0 bases, with 6 bases between them. Germline V gives CDR1 KGHDR, CDR2 SFDVKD. The CDR3 has 14 residues. DNA for the CDR3: TGTGCCACCAGTGAGAGGTATAGCAATCAGCCCCAGCATTTT. Its protein product is CATSERYSNQPQHF.

The chain combines TRBV7-2 with TRBJ2-7; TRBD2 agrees at 13 bases. V dropped 7 bases and J dropped 1; count of bases not matched to a gene: 10. This CDR3 is 17 amino acids long. Germline CDR1 reads SGHTA; CDR2 reads FQGNSA. CDR3 in amino acids: CASIPTSGRLGSYEQYF. DNA for the CDR3: TGTGCCAGCATCCCGACTAGCGGGAGGTTGGGATCCTACGAGCAGTACTTC.

The chain employs TRBV21-1 and TRBJ2-3; the DNA was not compared with TRBD1, the D call given in the table. TRBV21-1 is listed as a pseudogene. The CDR3 length is 17 residues. As DNA, the CDR3 is TGTGCCAGCAGCAAAGCCCTCCCCCGAAAGAGCACAGATACGCAGTATTTT. It encodes CASSKALPRKSTDTQYF.

This chain joins TRBV15 and TRBJ2-2; D possibly uses TRBD1 or TRBD2 (5 bases each). This CDR3 has 16 amino acids. The germline gives CDR1 LNHNV, CDR2 YYDKDF (reference sequence). V was pared by 1 base and J by 8 bases, with 17 bases between. CDR3 sequence (DNA): TGTGCCACCAGCAGAGGAGGGCTCGGGGCCGCGGGGGAGCTGTTTTTT. Translated, it gives CATSRGGLGAAGELFF.

This clonotype was counted only a few times. The CDR3 region is CASDLTGAGNTIYF. For the CDR3, the DNA is TGTGCCAGCGACCTTACAGGGGCTGGAAACACCATATATTTT. The rearrangement links TRBV7-9 to TRBJ1-3; 7 nucleotides line up with TRBD1. Unmatched junction bases numbered 6, after V lost 8 bases and J lost 2 bases. Germline CDR1 SEHNR, CDR2 FQNEAQ (reference sequence). The CDR3 has 14 residues. The whole variable domain, remainder taken from reference TRBV7-9 and TRBJ1-3, is DTGVSQNPRHKITKRGQNVTFRCDPISEHNRLYWYRQTLGQGPEFLTYFQNEAQLEKSRLLSDRFSAERPKGSFSTLEIQRTEQGDSAMYLCASDLTGAGNTIYFGEGSWLTVV.